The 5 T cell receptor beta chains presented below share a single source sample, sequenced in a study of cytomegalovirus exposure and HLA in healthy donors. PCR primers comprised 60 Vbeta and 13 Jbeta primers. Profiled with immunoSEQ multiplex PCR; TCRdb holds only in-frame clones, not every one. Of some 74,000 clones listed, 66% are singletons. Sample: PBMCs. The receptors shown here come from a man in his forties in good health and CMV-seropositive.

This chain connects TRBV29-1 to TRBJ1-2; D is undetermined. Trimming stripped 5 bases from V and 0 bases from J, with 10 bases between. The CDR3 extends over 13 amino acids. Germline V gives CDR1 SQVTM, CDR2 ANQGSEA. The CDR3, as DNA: TGCAGCGTTCAGGTGTGGTCTAACTATGGCTACACCTTC. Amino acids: CSVQVWSNYGYTF.

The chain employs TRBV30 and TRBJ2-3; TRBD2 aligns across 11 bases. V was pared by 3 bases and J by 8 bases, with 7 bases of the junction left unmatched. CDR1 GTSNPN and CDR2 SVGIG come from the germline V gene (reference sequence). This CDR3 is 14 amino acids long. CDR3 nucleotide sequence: TGTGCCTGGAGGACTAGCGGGGTGAGGGGTACGCAGTATTTT. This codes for CAWRTSGVRGTQYF.

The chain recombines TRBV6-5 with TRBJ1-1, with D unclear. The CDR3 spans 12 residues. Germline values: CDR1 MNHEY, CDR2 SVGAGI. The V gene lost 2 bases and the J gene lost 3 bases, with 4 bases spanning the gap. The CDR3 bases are TGTGCCAGCAGTTACCGGGACACTGAAGCTTTCTTT. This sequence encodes CASSYRDTEAFF.

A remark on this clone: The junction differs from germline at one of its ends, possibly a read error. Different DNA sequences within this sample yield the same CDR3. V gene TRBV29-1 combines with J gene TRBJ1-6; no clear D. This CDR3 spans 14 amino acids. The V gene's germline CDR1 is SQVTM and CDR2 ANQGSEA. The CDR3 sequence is CSEGGSSYNSPLHF. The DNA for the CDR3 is TGCAGCGAAGGAGGTAGCTCCTATAATTCCCCCCTCCACTTT.

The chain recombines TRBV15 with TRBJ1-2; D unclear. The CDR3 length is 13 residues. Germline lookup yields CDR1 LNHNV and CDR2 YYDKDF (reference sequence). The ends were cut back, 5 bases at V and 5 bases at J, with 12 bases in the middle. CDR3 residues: CATSAEVGYGYTF. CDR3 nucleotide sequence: TGTGCCACCAGCGCGGAGGTCGGGTATGGCTACACCTTC. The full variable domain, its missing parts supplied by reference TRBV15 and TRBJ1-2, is DAMVIQNPRYQVTQFGKPVTLSCSQTLNHNVMYWYQQKSSQAPKLLFHYYDKDFNNEADTPDNFQSRRPNTSFCFLDIRSPGLGDTAMYLCATSAEVGYGYTFGSGTRLTVV.